The clone carrying this TCR beta chain was seen only a few times. As yet, its antigen is unknown. Germline CDR1 is SGHDT and CDR2 is YYEEEE. The V gene end was trimmed by 4 bases and the J gene end by 10 bases; junction bases not matched to a gene: 7. This CDR3 comprises 12 residues. TCRdb re-called the 5' RACE reads through MiXCR, storing one row per CDR3 protein. Of a few hundred thousand distinct CDR3 sequences in the sample, over 9.5% were seen once. This record belongs to a study of T-cell memory formation after mild COVID-19. Study conclusions and caveats: Among contracting clones, CD4+ were mainly CM/EM and CD8+ enriched in EMRA.

The rearrangement links TRBV5-6 to TRBJ2-7, with 8 bases fitting TRBD1. This TCR was recovered from a man aged 18-30 years who had mild COVID-19 (a few samples of this study predate the infection). Cell type and time point are not known. The sequenced material came from PBMCs or a T cell subset sorted from them (not recorded which). CDR3 in amino acids: CASSPGQDPQYF. CDR3 sequence (DNA): TGTGCCAGCAGCCCGGGACAGGACCCCCAGTACTTC.